This T cell receptor beta chain was recorded in a study of cytomegalovirus exposure and HLA in healthy donors. General observations from the study: When analyzed later, a missense DCLRE1C variant was found to be linked to TCR beta V- and J-gene trimming.

This clone was observed a single time. Its specificity is unknown. The primer mix had 60 Vbeta and 13 Jbeta primers. Generated by immunoSEQ multiplex PCR, the TCRdb table keeps only in-frame clones and is missing some. The sample lists 120,000 or so clones, roughly 80% occurring once. V gave up 7 bases and J gave up 3 bases, with 13 bases separating them. The CDR3 runs 13 residues. Germline-derived CDR1 and CDR2 are SQVTM and ANQGSEA. Sequenced input: PBMCs. This receptor was taken from a man between 25 and 39 years old in good health and CMV-seropositive. The V and J genes are TRBV29-1 and TRBJ2-1; TRBD2 is a possible D gene (6 bases). CDR3: CSGAGGIYNEQFF. The CDR3 nucleotides are TGCAGCGGTGCAGGCGGGATCTACAATGAGCAGTTCTTC.